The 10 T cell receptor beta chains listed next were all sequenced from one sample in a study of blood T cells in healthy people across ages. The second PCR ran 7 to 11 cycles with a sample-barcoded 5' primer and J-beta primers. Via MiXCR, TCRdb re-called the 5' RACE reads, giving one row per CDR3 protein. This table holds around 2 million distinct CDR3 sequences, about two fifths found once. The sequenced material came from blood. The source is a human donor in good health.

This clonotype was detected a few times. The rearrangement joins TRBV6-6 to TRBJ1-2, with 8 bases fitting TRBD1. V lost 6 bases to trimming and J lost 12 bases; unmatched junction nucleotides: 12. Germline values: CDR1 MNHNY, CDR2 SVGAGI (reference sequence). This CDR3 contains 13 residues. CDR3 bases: TGTGCCAGCAGCCACCGGGACAGGCCGGAGAACACCTTC. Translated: CASSHRDRPENTF.

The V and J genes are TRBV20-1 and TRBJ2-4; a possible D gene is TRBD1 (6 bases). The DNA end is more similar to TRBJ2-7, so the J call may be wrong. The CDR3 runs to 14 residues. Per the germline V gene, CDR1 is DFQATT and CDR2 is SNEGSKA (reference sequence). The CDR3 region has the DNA TGCAGTGCTAGGACCTTAACAGGGTTCGACGAGCAGTACTTC. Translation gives CSARTLTGFDEQYF.

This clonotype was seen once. CDR3 loop: CASTDWAGNTEAFF. CDR3 DNA sequence: TGTGCCAGCACCGACTGGGCTGGGAACACTGAAGCTTTCTTT. V gene TRBV2 combines with J gene TRBJ1-1; the D is unclear. Deletions cut 7 bases from V and 1 base from J, with 13 bases between. The germline V gene encodes CDR1 SNHLY and CDR2 FYNNEI. This CDR3 spans 14 amino acids.

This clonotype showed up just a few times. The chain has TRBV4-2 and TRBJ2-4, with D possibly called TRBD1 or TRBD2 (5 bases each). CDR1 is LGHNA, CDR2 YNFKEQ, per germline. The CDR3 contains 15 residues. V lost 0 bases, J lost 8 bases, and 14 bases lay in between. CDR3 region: CASSQEMGRKDIQYF. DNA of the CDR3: TGTGCCAGCAGCCAAGAGATGGGACGCAAGGACATTCAGTACTTC.

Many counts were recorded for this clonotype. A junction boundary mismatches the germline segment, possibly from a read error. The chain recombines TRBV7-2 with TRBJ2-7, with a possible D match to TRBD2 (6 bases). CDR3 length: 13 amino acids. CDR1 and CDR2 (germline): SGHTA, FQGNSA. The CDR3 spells CASSLADGYEQYF. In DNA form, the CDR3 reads TGTGCCAGCAGTTTAGCGGACGGGTACGAGCAGTACTTC.

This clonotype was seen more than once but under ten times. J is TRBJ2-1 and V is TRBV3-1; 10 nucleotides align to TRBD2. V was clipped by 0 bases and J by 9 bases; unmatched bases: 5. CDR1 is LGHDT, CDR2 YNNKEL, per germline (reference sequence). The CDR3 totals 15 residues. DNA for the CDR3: TGTGCCAGCAGCCAAGATGCTAGCGGGGGTCGTGAGCAGTTCTTC. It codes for CASSQDASGGREQFF.

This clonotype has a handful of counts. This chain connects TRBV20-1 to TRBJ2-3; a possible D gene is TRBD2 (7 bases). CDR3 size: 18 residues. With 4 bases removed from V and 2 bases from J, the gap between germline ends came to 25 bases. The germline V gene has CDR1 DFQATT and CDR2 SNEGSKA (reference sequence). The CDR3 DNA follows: TGCAGTGCTAACGGCGCGGGGGACAATACTCCTGACACAGATACGCAGTATTTT. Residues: CSANGAGDNTPDTDTQYF.

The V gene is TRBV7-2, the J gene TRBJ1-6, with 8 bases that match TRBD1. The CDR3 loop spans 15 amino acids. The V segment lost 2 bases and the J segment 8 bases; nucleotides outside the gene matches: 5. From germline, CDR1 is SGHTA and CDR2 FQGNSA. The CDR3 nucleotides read TGTGCCAGCAGCTTATCCCCAGGGGGCGATTCACCCCTCCACTTT. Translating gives CASSLSPGGDSPLHF.

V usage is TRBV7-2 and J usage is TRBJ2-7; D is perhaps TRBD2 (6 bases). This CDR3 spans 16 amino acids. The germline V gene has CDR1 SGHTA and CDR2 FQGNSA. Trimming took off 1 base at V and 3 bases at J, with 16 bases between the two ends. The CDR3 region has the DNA TGTGCCAGCAGCTTAGGTATAAGCGGGCTCGGCTACGAGCAGTACTTC. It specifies CASSLGISGLGYEQYF.

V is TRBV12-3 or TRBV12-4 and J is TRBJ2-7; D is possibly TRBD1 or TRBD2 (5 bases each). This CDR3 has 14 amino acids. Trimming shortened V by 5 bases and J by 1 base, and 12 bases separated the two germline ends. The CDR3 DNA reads TGTGCCAGCAGTGGACGGTGGGGGTCCTACGAGCAGTACTTC. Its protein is CASSGRWGSYEQYF.